The clone carrying this T cell receptor (beta chain) was counted a single time. The data were taken from a study of blood T cell repertoires in COVID-19. Profiled with immunoSEQ multiplex PCR; TCRdb holds only in-frame clones, not every one. This table has a few hundred thousand clones, approximately 87% appearing once. This TCR derives from a woman between 50 and 59 years old with active or convalescent COVID-19. The sequencing input was peripheral blood.

This chain's CDR3 is CASSATNTEAFF. The CDR3 coding sequence is TGTGCCAGCAGCGCTACGAACACTGAAGCTTTCTTT. The chain couples TRBV9 to TRBJ1-1; no reliable D call. There are 12 residues in the CDR3. V was clipped by 3 bases and J by 1 base, with 4 bases between them. Germline CDR1 is SGDLS and CDR2 is YYNGEE.